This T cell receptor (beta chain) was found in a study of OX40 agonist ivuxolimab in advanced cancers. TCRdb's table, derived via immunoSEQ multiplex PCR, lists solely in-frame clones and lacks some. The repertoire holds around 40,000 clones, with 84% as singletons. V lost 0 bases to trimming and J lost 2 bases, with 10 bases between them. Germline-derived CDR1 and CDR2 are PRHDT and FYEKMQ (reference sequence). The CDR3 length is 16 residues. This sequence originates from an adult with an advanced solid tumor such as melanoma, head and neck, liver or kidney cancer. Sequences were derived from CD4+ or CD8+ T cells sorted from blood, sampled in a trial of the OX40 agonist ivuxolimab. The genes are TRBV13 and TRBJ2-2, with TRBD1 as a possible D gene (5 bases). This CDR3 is CASSLGQGFNTGELFF. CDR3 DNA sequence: TGTGCCAGCAGCTTAGGGCAGGGCTTTAACACCGGGGAGCTGTTTTTT.